This is a list of T cell receptor beta chains from one sample in a study of blood T cell repertoires in COVID-19. Generated by immunoSEQ multiplex PCR, the TCRdb table keeps only in-frame clones and is missing some. The sample contains around 100,000 clones, almost 80% of which appear only once. The sequenced material came from peripheral blood. Receptor source: a man in his 60s with active or convalescent COVID-19. CDR3s include the opening cysteine and the closing phenylalanine or tryptophan. The D gene is left open where the match is weak. Some rows have no size entry. The others give once, few or many, or a class for an expanded clone.

clone size	V gene	D gene	J gene	CDR3 DNA	CDR3 protein
-	TRBV5-5	TRBD2	TRBJ2-3	TGTGCCAGCAGCTTCCTAGCGGGAGGGTTCACAGATACGCAGTATTTT	CASSFLAGGFTDTQYF
-	TRBV28	TRBD1	TRBJ2-7	TGTGCCAGCAGTGGTCGGGACAGGGGAATACTCTACGAGCAGTACTTC	CASSGRDRGILYEQYF
-	TRBV12-2	-	TRBJ2-2	TGTGCAAGTCGCTTAGGAGCGCGGAACACCGGGGAGCTGTTTTTT	CASRLGARNTGELFF
-	TRBV28	TRBD1	TRBJ1-2	TGTGCCAGCAGAAAGATGGACAGGCTAATCGCGGCTTATGGCTACACCTTC	CASRKMDRLIAAYGYTF
-	TRBV10-3	-	TRBJ1-1	TGTGCCATCAGCCCGGGGGGGAACACTGAAGCTTTCTTT	CAISPGGNTEAFF
-	TRBV19	TRBD1	TRBJ1-5	TGTGCCAGTACCCGAGACAGGGCGGCAGGTCAGCCCCAGCATTTT	CASTRDRAAGQPQHF
few	TRBV5-4	-	TRBJ1-2	TGTGCCAGCAGCCCCCCCGGAGCCACCTATGGCTACACCTTC	CASSPPGATYGYTF
-	TRBV5-8	TRBD1	TRBJ2-1	TGTGCCAGCAGCGGGGGACAGGGGTCCTACAATGAGCAGTTCTTC	CASSGGQGSYNEQFF
few	TRBV18	-	TRBJ2-7	TGTGCCAGCTCTCTCCGTGAGGACTTCGAGCAGTACTTC	CASSLREDFEQYF
-	TRBV5-4	TRBD2	TRBJ2-4	TGTGCCAGCAGCTCCGGGGGAGCGGGAGATGGCAAAAACATTCAGTACTTC	CASSSGGAGDGKNIQYF
-	TRBV5-1	-	TRBJ1-2	TGCGCCAGCAGCTCGTCTCCGGAGGCTAACTATGGCTACACCTTC	CASSSSPEANYGYTF
-	TRBV14	TRBD2	TRBJ2-2	TGTGCCAGCAGCCAAGAAAAAGTGCTAGCGGGACAACTGTTTTTT	CASSQEKVLAGQLFF
-	TRBV19	TRBD2	TRBJ2-5	TGTGCCAGTAGCGGACTAGTCGAAGAGACCCAGTACTTC	CASSGLVEETQYF
-	TRBV27	TRBD2	TRBJ2-7	TGTGCCAGCAGTATAGCGGGAAGGTCCATCCACGAGCAGTACTTC	CASSIAGRSIHEQYF
-	TRBV11-2	TRBD1	TRBJ1-1	TGTGCCAGCAGCGACTGGACAGGCTCGAACACTGAAGCTTTCTTT	CASSDWTGSNTEAFF
few	TRBV7-2	TRBD1	TRBJ2-5	TGTGCCAGCAGCCTTGGACAGGGTAAAGAGACCCAGTACTTC	CASSLGQGKETQYF
-	TRBV21-1	-	TRBJ2-7	TGTGCCAGCCGCGAAAGGGGACTAGCGCGTAGGAGCTCCTACGAGCAGTACTTC	CASRERGLARRSSYEQYF
-	TRBV28	TRBD1	TRBJ2-5	TGTGCCAGCAGTTTTACAGGGGGGGAGACCCAGTACTTC	CASSFTGGETQYF
many	TRBV28	-	TRBJ2-7	TGTGCCAGCAGTTCAGTCTTCAACTACGAGCAGTACTTC	CASSSVFNYEQYF
-	TRBV3-1/TRBV3-2	TRBD1	TRBJ2-5	TGTGCCAGCACCTCGACAGGGAGAGAGACCCAGTACTTC	CASTSTGRETQYF
once	TRBV7-9	-	TRBJ1-3	TGTGCCAGCAGCGTACAGGGTACTGGAAACACCATATATTTT	CASSVQGTGNTIYF
-	TRBV6-6	TRBD2	TRBJ2-1	TGTGCCAGCAGTTTCAGCGGGGCATACAATGAGCAGTTCTTC	CASSFSGAYNEQFF
-	TRBV2	-	TRBJ2-3	TGTGCCGGAGGGGGGGCTAGCGATGTGGGAGATACGCAGTATTTT	CAGGGASDVGDTQYF
-	TRBV28	TRBD2	TRBJ2-3	TGTGCCAGCCCCCCAAGCGGGACTAGAACTAGCACAGATACGCAGTATTTT	CASPPSGTRTSTDTQYF
once	TRBV6-2/TRBV6-3	-	TRBJ1-1	TGTGCCAGCAGCCGTCTTGGGCGGGGGAGGAATGAAGCTTTCTTT	CASSRLGRGRNEAFF
-	TRBV7-2	-	TRBJ2-3	TGTGCCAGCAGCCGTGATCGAGGAGATACGCAGTATTTT	CASSRDRGDTQYF
-	TRBV3-1/TRBV3-2	-	TRBJ1-2	TGTGCCAGCAGCCCAGGCTATGGCTACACCTTC	CASSPGYGYTF
-	TRBV2	-	TRBJ1-2	TGTGCCAGCAGGGGGGGTCCAAACTATGGCTACACCTTC	CASRGGPNYGYTF
-	TRBV11-2	-	TRBJ2-4	TGTGCCAGCAGCTTGACAGACCTAGCCAAAAACATTCAGTACTTC	CASSLTDLAKNIQYF
-	TRBV5-6	-	TRBJ2-4	TGTGCCAGCAGCTCGCAGGGGGGCACAAACATTCAGTACTTC	CASSSQGGTNIQYF
-	TRBV6-1	-	TRBJ2-3	TGTGCCAGCAGTGAAGCTCTCTACGCCACAGATACGCAGTATTTT	CASSEALYATDTQYF
-	TRBV10-3	TRBD1	TRBJ1-2	TGTGCCATCAGTGGGGCTGACAGGGGTGGAGGCTACACCTTC	CAISGADRGGGYTF
-	TRBV7-3	TRBD2	TRBJ2-5	TGTGCCAGCAGCCCGAGCGGGACCTGGGGAGAGACCCAGTACTTC	CASSPSGTWGETQYF
-	TRBV5-4	TRBD2	TRBJ2-5	TGTGCCAGCAGCCCCGGGACTAGCGGGAGCCTAGAGACCCAGTACTTC	CASSPGTSGSLETQYF
-	TRBV28	-	TRBJ1-4	TGTGCCAGCAGTTCTCCCGGAAGGGGTAGTGAAAAACTGTTTTTT	CASSSPGRGSEKLFF
-	TRBV18	TRBD1	TRBJ1-4	TGTGCCAGCTCTATGGGACAGGGAAATGAAAAACTGTTTTTT	CASSMGQGNEKLFF
-	TRBV28	TRBD1	TRBJ1-5	TGTGCCAGCAGGCAACAGGGGTGGTCTGGGGGCAATCAGCCCCAGCATTTT	CASRQQGWSGGNQPQHF
-	TRBV5-1	-	TRBJ1-1	TGCGCCAGCACCCCTGGTCCCACAGGAGAAAGGGAAGCTTTCTTT	CASTPGPTGEREAFF
-	TRBV12-3/TRBV12-4	-	TRBJ1-1	TGTGCCAGCAGTCCGGTGCCGAACACTGAAGCTTTCTTT	CASSPVPNTEAFF
-	TRBV30	-	TRBJ2-2	TGTGCCTGGAGGCATCCCGGGGTCGGGAACACCGGGGAGCTGTTTTTT	CAWRHPGVGNTGELFF
-	TRBV3-1/TRBV3-2	TRBD2	TRBJ2-2	TGTGCCAGCAGCCATCCCCTCCTAGCGGGTACCGGGGAGCTGTTTTTT	CASSHPLLAGTGELFF
-	TRBV2	TRBD2	TRBJ2-1	TGTGCCAGCGGGAGGACTAGCGGTCGATACAATGAGCAGTTCTTC	CASGRTSGRYNEQFF
-	TRBV29-1	-	TRBJ2-7	TGCAGCGTGGGGCGGGGTACGGGCTCCTACGAGCAGTACTTC	CSVGRGTGSYEQYF
-	TRBV28	-	TRBJ1-2	TGTGCCAGCAGTTTAGGCAGAATCTATGGCTACACCTTC	CASSLGRIYGYTF
-	TRBV11-2	-	TRBJ2-1	TGTGCCAGCAGCTTACTCCTGCGGCGAGATGAGCAGTTCTTC	CASSLLLRRDEQFF
few	TRBV6-1	-	TRBJ1-6	TGTGCCAGCAGTGAACAGTCAGGTGTTAATTCACCCCTCCACTTT	CASSEQSGVNSPLHF
-	TRBV18	TRBD2	TRBJ2-7	TGTGCCAGCTCACCGGGGGGGAACTACGAGCAGTACTTC	CASSPGGNYEQYF
-	TRBV18	-	TRBJ2-1	TGTGCCAGCTCACCACCGACTCTTAGCTCCTACAATGAGCAGTTCTTC	CASSPPTLSSYNEQFF
-	TRBV5-1	TRBD1	TRBJ1-2	TGCGCCAGCAGCTTGGATGGGACAGTCCATAACTATGGCTACACCTTC	CASSLDGTVHNYGYTF
-	TRBV7-2	-	TRBJ2-1	TGTGCCAGCAGCTTAGAGGCTAGCCCCACCTACAATGAGCAGTTCTTC	CASSLEASPTYNEQFF
-	TRBV2	TRBD1	TRBJ2-1	TGTGCCAGCAGGAGGACAGGGAAAGGATCCTACAATGAGCAGTTCTTC	CASRRTGKGSYNEQFF
once	TRBV7-8	-	TRBJ2-4	TGTGCCAGCAGTTCTTTCAGGGGGGAGACGTCCAAAAACATTCAGTACTTC	CASSSFRGETSKNIQYF
-	TRBV7-8	-	TRBJ2-7	TGTGCCAGCAGCTTGTACGGAGGCGAGCAGTACTTC	CASSLYGGEQYF
-	TRBV6-2/TRBV6-3	TRBD1	TRBJ1-2	TGTGCCAGCAGTTACTCGACATGGACAGGGAGCTATGGCTACACCTTC	CASSYSTWTGSYGYTF
-	TRBV29-1	-	TRBJ2-2	TGCAGCGTTGAAGATCCACAGTCCCTTGAGCTGTTTTTT	CSVEDPQSLELFF